The next 27 T cell receptor beta chains were all read from a single sample in a study of blood T cell repertoires in COVID-19. Sequenced by immunoSEQ multiplex PCR; TCRdb stores in-frame clones only, minus some. There are about 180,000 clones in the sample; more than 75% occur only once, and around a sixth lies in the top ten. Sequencing used peripheral blood. The receptors were sampled from a person aged 65-85 years with COVID-19, enrolled during active disease.

The V and J genes are TRBV27 and TRBJ2-7, with D tentatively TRBD2 (6 bases). Germline V CDR1 and CDR2: MNHEY, SMNVEV (reference sequence). V lost 0 bases and J 2 bases, leaving 14 bases between the germline ends. The CDR3 runs to 16 residues. CDR3 sequence: CASSLSSGLPTYEQYF. CDR3 in DNA: TGTGCCAGCAGTTTATCCTCGGGACTGCCCACCTACGAGCAGTACTTC.

This chain joins TRBV9 and TRBJ1-5; D might be TRBD1 (6 bases). This CDR3 is built from 15 residues. Trimming took 3 bases from V and 3 from J, leaving 13 bases between them. Germline V gene sequence: CDR1 SGDLS, CDR2 YYNGEE. CDR3 amino acids: CASSAYRDFNQPQHF. The CDR3 DNA reads TGTGCCAGCAGCGCTTACAGGGATTTCAATCAGCCCCAGCATTTT.

The chain carries TRBV27 and TRBJ2-3, with a weak D call TRBD2 (5 bases). Germline V gene data show CDR1 as MNHEY and CDR2 as SMNVEV (reference sequence). Between the trimmed V and J ends, which lost 3 bases and 4 bases, there was a span of 5 bases. The CDR3 consists of 12 residues. Written as DNA, the CDR3 is TGTGCCAGCAGTTTTAGCGCAGATACGCAGTATTTT. It yields the protein CASSFSADTQYF.

This sequence joins TRBV2 and TRBJ2-7; D gene uncertain. The CDR3 is made up of 11 amino acids. V gave up 5 bases and J gave up 3 bases, with 5 bases separating them. The germline V gene encodes CDR1 SNHLY and CDR2 FYNNEI. CDR3 sequence: CASSLYYEQYF. CDR3 sequence (DNA): TGTGCCAGCAGTTTATACTACGAGCAGTACTTC.

This chain uses TRBV24-1 with TRBJ2-3, with D possibly matching TRBD1 (5 bases). V dropped 10 bases and J dropped 0 bases, with 7 bases sitting between them. Germline loops: CDR1 KGHDR, CDR2 SFDVKD. This CDR3 has 12 amino acids. The CDR3 loop reads CATGASTDTQYF. The CDR3 DNA is TGTGCCACAGGGGCGAGCACAGATACGCAGTATTTT.

The chain joins TRBV5-4 to TRBJ2-1; 10 bases line up with TRBD2. After removal of 4 bases from V and 9 bases from J, the junction contained 10 bases not matched to a gene. The germline V gene has CDR1 SGHNT and CDR2 YYREEE (reference sequence). This CDR3 has 15 amino acids. In DNA form, the CDR3 reads TGTGCCAGCAGCCCCCCGGGTAGCGGGGGGTCTGAGCAGTTCTTC. Translation: CASSPPGSGGSEQFF.

The sample holds one count of this clone. The genes are TRBV6-2 or TRBV6-3 and TRBJ1-1; tentatively, D is TRBD1 (5 bases). The CDR3 extends over 13 amino acids. V was clipped by 5 bases and J by 6 bases, with 13 bases between them. Germline CDR1 reads MNHEY; CDR2 reads SVGEGT. The CDR3, as DNA: TGTGCCAGCAGTGACGACAGTAACGCTGAAGCTTTCTTT. It yields the protein CASSDDSNAEAFF.

J is TRBJ1-5 and V is TRBV10-3, with 10 positions matching TRBD1. This CDR3 has 15 amino acids. V shed 5 bases and J 5 bases; nucleotides not matched to a gene: 6. The germline gives CDR1 ENHRY, CDR2 SYGVKD. CDR3 sequence: CAISPGQGRDQPQHF. The CDR3 DNA sequence: TGTGCCATCAGTCCGGGACAGGGGAGGGATCAGCCCCAGCATTTT.

The gene calls are TRBV12-3 or TRBV12-4 and TRBJ1-2; 8 bases agree with TRBD1. The CDR3 is 13 residues long. Germline trimming cut 5 bases from V and 5 bases from J; bases unmatched to any gene: 4. DNA for the CDR3: TGTGCCAGCAGTCCCGACAGGGGTTATGGCTACACCTTC. Translated, it gives CASSPDRGYGYTF.

J is TRBJ2-7 and V is TRBV5-6, with no clear D. Germline CDR1 is SGHDT and CDR2 is YYEEEE. The CDR3 loop spans 17 amino acids. Trimming cost V 0 bases and J 1 base, with 17 bases left between them. The CDR3 DNA reads as TGTGCCAGCAGCTTGGTTTGGAACAGCCCACTTTCCTACGAGCAGTACTTC. Translated: CASSLVWNSPLSYEQYF.

This clone was counted between two and nine times. The rearrangement joins TRBV5-1 to TRBJ1-5, with D unclear. Germline values: CDR1 SGHRS, CDR2 YFSETQ. The CDR3 totals 13 residues. The V end was cut by 0 bases, the J end by 5 bases, with 6 bases between. The CDR3 bases are TGCGCCAGCAGCTTGGCCGGAGATCAGCCCCAGCATTTT. It encodes CASSLAGDQPQHF.

This clone turned up a few times. The V gene is TRBV7-9, the J gene TRBJ2-3; TRBD2 matches at 8 bases. This CDR3 spans 15 amino acids. The V gene's germline CDR1 is SEHNR and CDR2 FQNEAQ (reference sequence). The V gene end was trimmed by 5 bases and the J gene end by 0 bases; junction bases not matched to a gene: 4. Here the CDR3 reads CASSASSGSTDTQYF. In DNA, the CDR3 is TGTGCCAGCAGCGCTTCTAGCGGGAGCACAGATACGCAGTATTTT.

This clone was seen just once. CDR3 sequence reads: CASSFRGLGTDTQYF. The CDR3 bases are TGTGCCAGCAGCTTCCGGGGATTGGGGACAGATACGCAGTATTTT. The chain is built from TRBV11-2 and TRBJ2-3, with D maybe TRBD2 (5 bases). This CDR3 spans 15 amino acids. Deletions cut 3 bases from V and 3 bases from J, with 13 bases between. Germline lookup yields CDR1 SGHAT and CDR2 FQNNGV.

CDR3 sequence (DNA): TGTGCCAGCATCACCGCCGGGACTAGCGGGCCTGCCTACAATGAGCAGTTCTTC. As protein: CASITAGTSGPAYNEQFF. This sequence joins TRBV7-2 and TRBJ2-1, with 12 bases matching TRBD2. CDR3 length equals 18 residues. Trimming removed 7 bases from V and 2 bases from J; junction bases left unmatched: 12. Per germline, CDR1 SGHTA and CDR2 FQGNSA.

The genes are TRBV2 and TRBJ2-7; D unclear. The germline V gene encodes CDR1 SNHLY and CDR2 FYNNEI. Trimming pared 5 bases from V and 0 bases from J, leaving 11 bases between. CDR3 length: 14 amino acids. The CDR3 here is CASSRGRHSYEQYF. Here the CDR3 DNA reads TGTGCCAGCAGTCGTGGCAGGCACTCCTACGAGCAGTACTTC.

CDR3 bases: TGTGCCAGTAGAGGGGCAGCGGGAACTGAAGCTTTCTTT. It yields the protein CASRGAAGTEAFF. V gene TRBV6-5 combines with J gene TRBJ1-1; D perhaps matches TRBD1 (5 bases). The V gene lost 9 bases and the J gene lost 5 bases, with 16 bases spanning the gap. CDR1 MNHEY and CDR2 SVGAGI come from the germline V gene. The CDR3 spans 13 residues.

The chain has TRBV5-6 and TRBJ2-3, with D possibly being TRBD1 (6 bases). V shed 5 bases and J shed 2 bases, with 18 bases lying between them. The CDR3 contains 16 residues. The germline V gene has CDR1 SGHDT and CDR2 YYEEEE. CDR3 DNA sequence: TGTGCCAGCAGACTTGAGGGTCGGACAGACACAGATACGCAGTATTTT. Translation gives CASRLEGRTDTDTQYF.

V is TRBV27 and J is TRBJ2-2; D remains unclear. V dropped 1 base and J dropped 5 bases, with 11 bases sitting between them. Germline V CDR1 and CDR2: MNHEY, SMNVEV (reference sequence). The CDR3 loop spans 15 amino acids. The CDR3 loop reads CASSLLAGRTGELFF. The CDR3 nucleotides read TGTGCCAGCAGTTTATTGGCAGGCCGGACCGGGGAGCTGTTTTTT.

The chain carries TRBV27 and TRBJ1-2; TRBD1 agrees at 7 bases. There are 14 residues in the CDR3. Germline CDR1 MNHEY, CDR2 SMNVEV (reference sequence). Trimming took 5 bases from V and 7 from J; bases not matched to a gene: 10. DNA for the CDR3: TGTGCCAGCAGTGCGGACAGGTCCCCTGCTGGCTACACCTTC. Its protein product is CASSADRSPAGYTF.

This clone was recorded once. The chain links TRBV7-7 to TRBJ2-5; TRBD1 aligns across 9 bases. CDR1 is SSHAT and CDR2 is FNYEAQ in the germline V gene (reference sequence). The CDR3 covers 15 residues. V lost 8 bases, J lost 4 bases, and 11 bases stayed unmatched. CDR3 sequence: CASGIGTGSPETQYF. CDR3 DNA: TGTGCCAGCGGCATTGGGACAGGGAGTCCAGAGACCCAGTACTTC.

J is TRBJ1-1 and V is TRBV6-6, with 9 nucleotides matching TRBD1. V gave up 6 bases and J gave up 3 bases; unmatched junction bases: 11. This CDR3 region has 16 residues. CDR1 MNHNY and CDR2 SVGAGI come from the germline V gene (reference sequence). CDR3 nucleotide sequence: TGTGCCAGCAGCGGGGGGACAGGGAAGAGAGACACTGAAGCTTTCTTT. Translation: CASSGGTGKRDTEAFF.

This chain joins TRBV7-3 and TRBJ2-1, with 8 bases aligning to TRBD2. The V gene's germline CDR1 is SGHTA and CDR2 FQGTGA. J gave up 2 bases and V 5 bases, and 17 bases lay outside the gene matches. The CDR3 loop spans 19 amino acids. CDR3 sequence reads: CASSPQTSVKPSPYNEQFF. The DNA for the CDR3 is TGTGCCAGCAGCCCACAGACTAGCGTCAAACCTTCGCCCTACAATGAGCAGTTCTTC.

The chain recombines TRBV28 with TRBJ2-7, with TRBD1 matching over 9 bases. The CDR3 sequence is 15 residues long. Germline V gene data show CDR1 as MDHEN and CDR2 as SYDVKM. V lost 5 bases to trimming and J lost 3 bases; unmatched junction nucleotides: 8. CDR3 DNA: TGTGCCAGCAGTACACCGGGACAGGGTGACTACGAGCAGTACTTC. Protein sequence: CASSTPGQGDYEQYF.

The rearrangement joins TRBV6-5 to TRBJ1-2, with TRBD1 as a possible D gene (6 bases). Germline V gives CDR1 MNHEY, CDR2 SVGAGI. V dropped 0 bases and J dropped 5 bases, with 16 bases sitting between them. The CDR3 has 16 amino acids. CDR3 region: CASSYSFTGIGYGYTF. CDR3 coding DNA: TGTGCCAGCAGTTACTCCTTCACAGGGATAGGTTATGGCTACACCTTC.

The chain has TRBV23-1 and TRBJ2-6, with D maybe TRBD1 (6 bases). TRBV23-1 is recorded as an ORF, its role being uncertain. The CDR3 runs to 16 residues. Trimming removed 3 bases at V and 10 bases at J, with 19 bases between. The CDR3 here is CASSQEKNRESNVLTF. CDR3 DNA: TGCGCCAGCAGTCAGGAAAAAAACAGGGAATCTAACGTCCTGACTTTC.

The V gene is TRBV19, the J gene TRBJ2-1; weak D call: TRBD2 (6 bases). The length of the CDR3 is 15 residues. From germline, CDR1 is LNHDA and CDR2 SQIVND (reference sequence). V was pared by 9 bases and J by 3 bases, with 18 bases between. CDR3 in amino acids: CASKGQRDFYNEQFF. The DNA of the CDR3 is TGTGCCAGCAAAGGACAAAGGGACTTCTACAATGAGCAGTTCTTC.

The genes are TRBV27 and TRBJ2-7; D uncertain. This CDR3 has 15 residues. Trimming removed 4 bases from V and 4 bases from J, with 17 bases in between. The germline V gene has CDR1 MNHEY and CDR2 SMNVEV (reference sequence). The CDR3 DNA reads TGTGCCAGCAGTTGGAGTGGAGTTAATGCTTACGAGCAGTACTTC. Translated, it gives CASSWSGVNAYEQYF.